This TCR beta chain was profiled in a study of blood T cell repertoires in COVID-19. Study overall: PBMCs, B-cell-depleted T cells, or T cells provided the cDNA or gDNA that made up the material.

Trimming removed 8 bases at V and 5 bases at J, with 24 bases between. The CDR3 consists of 16 residues. Germline-derived CDR1 and CDR2 are MRHNA and SNTAGT. Clinical histories supplied by participants themselves formed the basis of cohort assignment. Profiled with immunoSEQ multiplex PCR; TCRdb holds only in-frame clones, not every one. The table shows 150,000 to 250,000 clones, with about four fifths occurring only once. The sequenced sample consisted of PBMCs or T cells enriched from blood (not recorded which). V gene TRBV6-4 combines with J gene TRBJ1-2, with D possibly matching TRBD1 (5 bases). The sequence came from a man aged 40-55 years who had recovered from COVID-19. The CDR3 DNA follows: TGTGCCAGCCAGACGGAGGGGCCTAACGACTTATATGGCTACACCTTC. Its translation is CASQTEGPNDLYGYTF.